Listed below are T cell receptor beta chains from one sample, sequenced in a study of patients and donors after allogeneic stem cell transplantation. One entry per CDR3 protein, called by TCRdb with MiXCR from the RT-PCR reads. Among about 100,000 distinct CDR3 sequences listed, around 35% were seen once. Sequenced input: blood, either unsorted or a sorted T cell fraction (not recorded which). Every receptor here comes from a human donor who was either an allogeneic HSCT recipient or a stem cell or donor lymphocyte infusion donor (not recorded which). It is not recorded whose cells these are; they may come from a transplant donor. Both conserved end residues are part of each CDR3. D genes are given only for firm matches. Not every row has a clone size; where given, it reads once, few, many or a size class.

once	TRBV4-3	TRBJ1-1	TRBD1	CASSQWDRANTEAFF
few	TRBV20-1	TRBJ1-2	TRBD1	CSAADRGQGSYGYTF
-	TRBV27	TRBJ2-7	TRBD2	CASKKAGLDEQYF
-	TRBV10-3	TRBJ1-6	-	CAISERGSSYNSPLHF
once	TRBV4-3	TRBJ2-5	TRBD2	CASSARTSTETQYF
few	TRBV6-2/TRBV6-3	TRBJ2-1	TRBD2	CASSLRATSGALYNEQFF
-	TRBV20-1	TRBJ1-5	-	CSARTDPNQPQHF
-	TRBV6-4	TRBJ2-7	-	CASSDRGNYEQYF
-	TRBV6-2/TRBV6-3	TRBJ1-5	TRBD1	CASSYMTTGARVQPQHF
-	TRBV29-1	TRBJ2-1	-	CSVGVDEQFF
-	TRBV7-2	TRBJ1-3	-	CASSLSLTAGNTIYF
-	TRBV20-1	TRBJ2-5	-	CSATPGKETQYF
-	TRBV6-6	TRBJ1-5	-	CASTLRNSNQPQHF
few	TRBV9	TRBJ1-3	-	CASSRLRDSRGNTIYF
few	TRBV20-1	TRBJ2-7	TRBD1	CSARADRDEQYF
-	TRBV28	TRBJ1-3	TRBD1	CASSPGGNGNTIYF
few	TRBV12-3/TRBV12-4	TRBJ2-4	TRBD2	CASRSDSGGAKNIQYF
-	TRBV28	TRBJ2-1	-	CASRRTPHEQFF
few	TRBV20-1	TRBJ1-2	-	CSAVLPGGYGYTF
few	TRBV29-1	TRBJ1-1	-	CSVEHVTAAFF
-	TRBV28	TRBJ2-1	TRBD1	CASNLRTGRYNEQFF
-	TRBV12-3/TRBV12-4	TRBJ2-1	-	CASRTASGSYNEQFF
-	TRBV6-2/TRBV6-3	TRBJ1-1	-	CASRRQPLQNTEAFF
-	TRBV7-3	TRBJ1-4	TRBD1	CASSLRQWDRAPTNEKLFF
few	TRBV20-1	TRBJ2-7	-	CSALPGQLNYEQYF
-	TRBV6-2/TRBV6-3	TRBJ2-5	TRBD2	CASSSQTSQEETQYF
-	TRBV11-3	TRBJ2-7	-	CASSLDPAAVYEQYF
-	TRBV7-2	TRBJ2-5	-	CASSLVVSGETQYF
many	TRBV7-9	TRBJ1-2	TRBD1	CASRPPFGQADFYGYTF
few	TRBV4-3	TRBJ1-4	-	CASSRSPRWGGATNEKLFF
-	TRBV6-1	TRBJ2-1	TRBD2	CASKLLAYPYNEQFF
-	TRBV11-3	TRBJ2-1	TRBD2	CASSLGLDNEQFF
-	TRBV3-1	TRBJ2-2	-	CASSQDLAPGAGELFF
few	TRBV12-3/TRBV12-4	TRBJ1-5	TRBD1	CASSHGTGNQPQHF
-	TRBV7-3	TRBJ2-1	-	CASSSYPGSYNEQFF
-	TRBV28	TRBJ1-4	-	CASSLVPRKLFF
-	TRBV9	TRBJ1-3	TRBD1	CASSATGHSSGNTIYF
few	TRBV12-3/TRBV12-4	TRBJ2-5	-	CASTAGETQYF
many	TRBV20-1	TRBJ1-6	-	CSARAGRLNSPLHF
-	TRBV18	TRBJ1-4	-	CASSKTGTNEKLFF
-	TRBV12-3/TRBV12-4	TRBJ2-1	-	CASSFLGGHNEQFF
-	TRBV30	TRBJ2-1	TRBD1	CAWTGQGRNEQFF
-	TRBV20-1	TRBJ2-7	TRBD2	CSARAGVYEQYF
-	TRBV28	TRBJ2-1	-	CASSTSGVRQFF
few	TRBV27	TRBJ1-1	-	CASSFLGEEAFF
-	TRBV29-1	TRBJ1-1	-	CSVLGNTEAFF
few	TRBV24-1	TRBJ1-5	-	CATSDARQANQPQHF
-	TRBV20-1	TRBJ1-4	-	CSARGRPGEKLFF
few	TRBV6-6	TRBJ2-1	-	CASSYVKDLFSTGNEQFF
few	TRBV7-9	TRBJ2-5	-	CASSLDQQETQYF
few	TRBV27	TRBJ1-2	-	CASSLSFGGPFHTF
few	TRBV11-2	TRBJ1-1	-	CASSLSPGVEAFF
-	TRBV25-1	TRBJ2-1	-	CASSASWRDTEQFF
-	TRBV15	TRBJ2-2	TRBD2	CATSRGPGGRGTGELFF
few	TRBV12-3/TRBV12-4	TRBJ1-2	-	CASSPRHFWDYGYTF